This T cell receptor beta chain was obtained from a study of T cells in localized non-small cell lung cancer. The method was immunoSEQ multiplex PCR; TCRdb's version includes in-frame clones alone and lacks a portion of them. The sample lists tens of thousands of clones; about nine tenths were seen once. Study outcomes and limitations: Adjacent lung held a median 57 of the top 100 tumor clones. Clonality peaked in uninvolved adjacent lung rather than tumor.

About this clone itself: The antigen is not known.

CDR1 is MNHEY, CDR2 SVGAGI, per germline. The V end lost 2 bases, the J end lost 7 bases, and 11 bases lay between the germline ends. The CDR3 totals 13 residues. The source was peripheral blood, collected before any cancer treatment. The chain joins TRBV6-5 to TRBJ1-2; no clear D gene. The sequence was obtained from a man between 35 and 75 years old with stage I squamous cell lung carcinoma. CDR3 sequence reads: CASSYGGAGGYTF. The CDR3 DNA sequence: TGTGCCAGCAGTTACGGCGGAGCGGGTGGCTACACCTTC.